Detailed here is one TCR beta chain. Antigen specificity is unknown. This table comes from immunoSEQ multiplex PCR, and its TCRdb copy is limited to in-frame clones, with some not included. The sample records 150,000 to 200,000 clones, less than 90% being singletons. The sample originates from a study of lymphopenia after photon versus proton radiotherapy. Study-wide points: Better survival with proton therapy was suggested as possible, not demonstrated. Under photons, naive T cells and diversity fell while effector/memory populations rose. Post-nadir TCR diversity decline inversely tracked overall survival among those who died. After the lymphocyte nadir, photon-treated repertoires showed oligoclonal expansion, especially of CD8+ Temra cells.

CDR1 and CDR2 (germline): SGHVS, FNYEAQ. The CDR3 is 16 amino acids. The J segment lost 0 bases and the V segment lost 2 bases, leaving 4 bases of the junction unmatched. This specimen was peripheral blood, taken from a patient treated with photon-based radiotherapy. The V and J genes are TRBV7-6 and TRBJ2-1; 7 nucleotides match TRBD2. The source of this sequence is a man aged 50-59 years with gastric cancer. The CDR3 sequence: CASSLTGGSSYNEQFF. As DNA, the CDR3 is TGTGCCAGCAGCTTAACTGGCGGGAGCTCCTACAATGAGCAGTTCTTC.